Shown below are 30 T cell receptor beta chains from a single sample sequenced in a study of OX40 agonist ivuxolimab in advanced cancers. Method: immunoSEQ multiplex PCR; TCRdb's copy keeps in-frame clones and lacks some. The data contain tens of thousands of clones, roughly four fifths of them singletons. This specimen was CD4+ or CD8+ T cells sorted from blood, taken in a trial of the OX40 agonist ivuxolimab. The receptor source for this set is an adult with an advanced solid tumor such as melanoma, head and neck, liver or kidney cancer.

The chain couples TRBV6-5 to TRBJ1-4; D is undetermined. This CDR3 is built from 13 residues. The germline V gene encodes CDR1 MNHEY and CDR2 SVGAGI. V shed 0 bases and J shed 4 bases, with 3 bases lying between them. The CDR3 here is CASSYSHNEKLFF. The CDR3 nucleotides are TGTGCCAGCAGTTACTCGCATAATGAAAAACTGTTTTTT.

The chain combines TRBV5-1 with TRBJ2-7; the D call may be TRBD1 or TRBD2 (5 bases each). The V end lost 4 bases, the J end lost 4 bases, and 15 bases lay between the germline ends. The CDR3 spans 14 residues. Germline CDR1 and CDR2: SGHRS and YFSETQ. In DNA form, the CDR3 reads TGCGCCAGCAGCCCGGGGCCCGGGCGGTACGAGCAGTACTTC. Its translation is CASSPGPGRYEQYF.

Only a few counts were recorded for this clone. The chain links TRBV5-5 to TRBJ2-5; no definite D call. The CDR3 has 15 amino acids. V was trimmed by 2 bases and J by 0 bases, leaving 11 bases between them. In germline, CDR1 is SGHKS, CDR2 YYEKEE (reference sequence). The CDR3: CASSLPRSYQETQYF. Here the CDR3 DNA reads TGTGCCAGCAGCTTACCCAGATCGTACCAAGAGACCCAGTACTTC.

This clone occurred once. V and J are TRBV19 and TRBJ1-1; unclear D gene. Germline values: CDR1 LNHDA, CDR2 SQIVND (reference sequence). Trimming cost V 3 bases and J 8 bases, with 16 bases left between them. The CDR3 sequence is 14 residues long. The CDR3 sequence is CASSIIRNPQEAFF. CDR3 DNA: TGTGCCAGTAGTATCATTCGGAACCCCCAAGAAGCTTTCTTT.

This rearrangement joins TRBV4-1 to TRBJ2-7; 9 positions match TRBD1. This CDR3 region has 15 residues. Germline V gene data show CDR1 as MGHRA and CDR2 as YSYEKL. The ends lost 4 bases at V and 5 bases at J; junction bases unmatched: 9. The CDR3 reads CASSPSRDRVHEQYF. The CDR3 bases are TGCGCCAGCAGCCCTTCGCGGGACAGGGTCCACGAGCAGTACTTC.

The chain joins TRBV7-2 to TRBJ2-5; 8 bases align to TRBD2. CDR1 and CDR2 from the germline V gene are SGHTA and FQGNSA. V shed 3 bases, J shed 3 bases, and the junction held 3 bases outside the gene matches. The CDR3 is 14 residues long. The CDR3 sequence is CASSFGGVEETQYF. In DNA, the CDR3 is TGTGCCAGCAGCTTCGGGGGGGTCGAAGAGACCCAGTACTTC.

V usage is TRBV25-1 and J usage is TRBJ2-3; weak D call: TRBD1 (5 bases). CDR3 length: 18 residues. Germline loops: CDR1 MGHDK, CDR2 SYGVNS. The V gene lost 5 bases and the J gene lost 2 bases, with 23 bases spanning the gap. This CDR3 is CASSPASPGFGNTDTQYF. CDR3 in DNA: TGTGCCAGCAGTCCTGCCTCTCCAGGGTTCGGAAACACAGATACGCAGTATTTT.

The chain is built from TRBV5-6 and TRBJ2-5, with 10 nucleotides matching TRBD1. This CDR3 contains 16 residues. V trimming: 3 bases; J trimming: 0 bases; junction bases outside the gene matches: 5. Germline CDR1 and CDR2: SGHDT and YYEEEE. For the CDR3, the DNA is TGTGCCAGCAGCTCCAAGGGACAGGGGTACCAAGAGACCCAGTACTTC. Its translation: CASSSKGQGYQETQYF.

This chain connects TRBV2 to TRBJ2-5; a weak D match, TRBD1 (6 bases). Deletions cut 4 bases from V and 1 base from J, with 10 bases between. CDR3 length: 14 amino acids. Germline lookup yields CDR1 SNHLY and CDR2 FYNNEI. The CDR3 DNA sequence: TGTGCCAGCAGTGTTCGCAGGGGCCAAGAGACCCAGTACTTC. Protein sequence: CASSVRRGQETQYF.

CDR3 sequence: CASSFSTGEGYEQYF. The CDR3 coding sequence is TGTGCCAGCAGCTTTTCGACAGGGGAGGGCTACGAGCAGTACTTC. The chain has TRBV5-5 and TRBJ2-7, with a weak D call TRBD1 (8 bases). CDR1 is SGHKS and CDR2 is YYEKEE in the germline V gene (reference sequence). V was pared by 2 bases and J by 3 bases, with 15 bases between. The CDR3 has 15 amino acids.

The table lists this clone with a few counts. The genes are TRBV7-2 and TRBJ2-1, with 7 positions matching TRBD2. The CDR3 runs to 14 residues. Unmatched junction bases numbered 4, after V lost 4 bases and J lost 4 bases. Germline V gene data show CDR1 as SGHTA and CDR2 as FQGNSA. CDR3 region: CASSSISGYNEQFF. CDR3 nucleotide sequence: TGTGCCAGCAGCTCGATTAGCGGGTACAATGAGCAGTTCTTC. Using reference TRBV7-2 and TRBJ2-1 for the parts outside the CDR3, the full variable domain is GAGVSQSPSNKVTEKGKDVELRCDPISGHTALYWYRQSLGQGLEFLIYFQGNSAPDKSGLPSDRFSAERTGGSVSTLTIQRTQQEDSAVYLCASSSISGYNEQFFGPGTRLTVL.

This chain connects TRBV18 to TRBJ1-2; D is unclear. V dropped 1 base and J dropped 4 bases, with 7 bases sitting between them. The CDR3 is made up of 13 amino acids. CDR1 is KGHSH, CDR2 LQKENI, per germline. The CDR3, as DNA: TGTGCCAGCTCACCACAGGAGAGCTATGGCTACACCTTC. It translates to CASSPQESYGYTF. Based on the CDR3 plus reference TRBV18 and TRBJ1-2, the full variable domain is NAGVMQNPRHLVRRRGQEARLRCSPMKGHSHVYWYRQLPEEGLKFMVYLQKENIIDESGMPKERFSAEFPKEGPSILRIQQVVRGDSAAYFCASSPQESYGYTFGSGTRLTVV.

The chain carries TRBV6-5 and TRBJ2-7, with 10 bases matching TRBD1. J gave up 2 bases and V 2 bases, and 6 bases lay outside the gene matches. Germline-derived CDR1 and CDR2 are MNHEY and SVGAGI. The CDR3 contains 16 residues. The CDR3 here is CASSYLDRGGPYEQYF. The CDR3 DNA reads as TGTGCCAGCAGTTACCTGGACAGGGGGGGACCCTACGAGCAGTACTTC.

This clone was recorded a few times. The chain couples TRBV10-3 to TRBJ1-1; D is ambiguous. The germline V gene encodes CDR1 ENHRY and CDR2 SYGVKD. The V and J ends lost 6 bases and 3 bases respectively, with 5 bases between them. The CDR3 loop spans 11 amino acids. CDR3 nucleotide sequence: TGTGCCATCAGGGCGGACACTGAAGCTTTCTTT. This encodes CAIRADTEAFF.

Regarding this clone: The same CDR3 can be traced to other DNA sequences in this sample. The CDR3 spells CASSYKTGGSEKLFF. The CDR3 nucleotides are TGTGCCAGCAGTTACAAAACGGGGGGCAGTGAAAAACTGTTTTTT. The chain recombines TRBV6-5 with TRBJ1-4; weak D call: TRBD1 (6 bases). CDR3 size: 15 residues. V lost 2 bases and J lost 7, with 14 bases in between. Germline loops: CDR1 MNHEY, CDR2 SVGAGI.

The chain employs TRBV5-1 and TRBJ1-3; D might be TRBD1 (6 bases). The ends were cut back, 4 bases at V and 3 bases at J, with 11 bases in the middle. The germline CDR1 and CDR2 sequences are SGHRS and YFSETQ. CDR3 length: 14 residues. CDR3 region: CASSLTGGGNTIYF. Here the CDR3 DNA reads TGCGCCAGCAGCCTGACAGGCGGTGGAAACACCATATATTTT.

This clone showed up just once. This chain uses TRBV19 with TRBJ2-1; 7 bases align to TRBD1. V was pared by 10 bases and J by 4 bases, with 4 bases of the junction left unmatched. Germline CDR1 and CDR2: LNHDA and SQIVND (reference sequence). The CDR3 loop spans 12 amino acids. For the CDR3, the DNA is TGTGCCATCCGGACAGGATACAATGAGCAGTTCTTC. Its protein is CAIRTGYNEQFF.

V is TRBV7-6 and J is TRBJ2-5; no reliable D call. Germline V CDR1 and CDR2: SGHVS, FNYEAQ. CDR3 length equals 13 residues. Trimming took off 0 bases at V and 5 bases at J, with 7 bases between the two ends. The CDR3: CASSLAGGETQYF. The CDR3 bases are TGTGCCAGCAGCTTAGCAGGTGGGGAGACCCAGTACTTC. The full variable domain, with the rest looked up from reference TRBV7-6 and TRBJ2-5, is GAGVSQSPRYKVTKRGQDVALRCDPISGHVSLYWYRQALGQGPEFLTYFNYEAQQDKSGLPNDRFSAERPEGSISTLTIQRTEQRDSAMYRCASSLAGGETQYFGPGTRLLVL.

The chain links TRBV19 to TRBJ2-3; D call uncertain. Trimming cost V 4 bases and J 2 bases, with 4 bases left between them. The germline V gene has CDR1 LNHDA and CDR2 SQIVND (reference sequence). The CDR3 has 12 residues. In DNA, the CDR3 is TGTGCCAGTAGTAAGGACACAGATACGCAGTATTTT. This gives the protein CASSKDTDTQYF.

There are a few counts of this clone. The chain is built from TRBV2 and TRBJ1-5; 9 bases match TRBD1. CDR3 length: 15 amino acids. After removal of 4 bases from V and 4 bases from J, the junction contained 5 bases not matched to a gene. Per the germline V gene, CDR1 is SNHLY and CDR2 is FYNNEI. The DNA for the CDR3 is TGTGCCAGCAGTGTGTCAGGACAGGGGAATCAGCCCCAGCATTTT. Protein: CASSVSGQGNQPQHF.

The gene calls are TRBV10-3 and TRBJ1-1; D remains ambiguous. This CDR3 is 13 amino acids long. The germline V and J ends were trimmed by 4 bases and 4 bases, with 10 bases remaining between them. Germline assignment: CDR1 ENHRY and CDR2 SYGVKD. CDR3 residues: CAISVRPSTEAFF. CDR3 nucleotides: TGTGCCATCAGTGTTAGACCGAGCACTGAAGCTTTCTTT.

This clone came up once. This chain connects TRBV27 to TRBJ1-3; D ambiguous. This CDR3 is built from 15 residues. The germline gives CDR1 MNHEY, CDR2 SMNVEV (reference sequence). V gave up 5 bases and J gave up 0 bases, with 11 bases separating them. CDR3 amino acids: CASSPLRFSGNTIYF. Here the CDR3 DNA reads TGTGCCAGCAGTCCCCTCCGTTTCTCTGGAAACACCATATATTTT.

The chain is built from TRBV11-3 and TRBJ1-1; 10 bases line up with TRBD1. Unmatched junction bases numbered 3, after V lost 4 bases and J lost 1 base. This CDR3 spans 15 amino acids. Germline V gene lookup returns CDR1 SGHNT and CDR2 YENEEA. The CDR3 loop is CASSSRQGANTEAFF. In nucleotides, the CDR3 is TGTGCCAGCAGCTCACGACAGGGGGCGAACACTGAAGCTTTCTTT.

The chain combines TRBV5-1 with TRBJ2-5; D possibly matches TRBD1 or TRBD2 (5 bases each). The CDR3 runs 15 residues. CDR1 and CDR2 from the germline V gene are SGHRS and YFSETQ. The germline V and J ends were trimmed by 4 bases and 1 base, with 14 bases remaining between them. The CDR3 DNA follows: TGCGCCAGCAGCCGGGACCGAATTCCCCAAGAGACCCAGTACTTC. Protein product: CASSRDRIPQETQYF. Complete variable domain (other parts from reference TRBV5-1 and TRBJ2-5): KAGVTQTPRYLIKTRGQQVTLSCSPISGHRSVSWYQQTPGQGLQFLFEYFSETQRNKGNFPGRFSGRQFSNSRSEMNVSTLELGDSALYLCASSRDRIPQETQYFGPGTRLLVL.

The rearrangement links TRBV5-1 to TRBJ2-7, with 9 bases fitting TRBD1. Per germline, CDR1 SGHRS and CDR2 YFSETQ. CDR3 length equals 14 residues. Losses at the gene ends were 5 bases for V and 5 bases for J; bases not matched to a gene: 8. The CDR3 DNA sequence: TGCGCCAGCAGAACCGGGACAGGGAAGGACGAGCAGTACTTC. Protein sequence: CASRTGTGKDEQYF.

The chain joins TRBV5-1 to TRBJ2-2; 7 bases fit TRBD1. Germline CDR1 and CDR2: SGHRS and YFSETQ. There are 16 residues in the CDR3. Trimming cost V 3 bases and J 8 bases; bases outside gene matches: 13. In nucleotides, the CDR3 is TGCGCCAGCAGCTCGGCAGGGACAGTCGTCGAAGGGGAGCTGTTTTTT. Translated: CASSSAGTVVEGELFF.

The chain joins TRBV7-2 to TRBJ2-3; D is undetermined. The CDR3 has 16 residues. Trimming took off 0 bases at V and 0 bases at J, with 10 bases between the two ends. CDR1 SGHTA and CDR2 FQGNSA come from the germline V gene. The CDR3: CASSLAGGFSTDTQYF. The CDR3 DNA sequence: TGTGCCAGCAGCTTAGCGGGCGGATTCAGCACAGATACGCAGTATTTT.

This chain joins TRBV5-4 and TRBJ2-1; 15 positions match TRBD2. Germline CDR1 and CDR2: SGHNT and YYREEE (reference sequence). The CDR3 consists of 17 residues. V shed 3 bases and J 7 bases; nucleotides not matched to a gene: 8. CDR3 protein: CASSSGLAGGPQNEQFF. The CDR3, as DNA: TGTGCCAGCAGCTCAGGACTAGCGGGGGGGCCTCAAAATGAGCAGTTCTTC.

The chain combines TRBV19 with TRBJ1-1, with TRBD1 as a possible D gene (6 bases). V was trimmed by 3 bases and J by 6 bases, leaving 17 bases between them. The CDR3 is 15 residues long. The V gene's germline CDR1 is LNHDA and CDR2 SQIVND (reference sequence). The CDR3: CASSIGGARSAEAFF. For the CDR3, the DNA is TGTGCCAGTAGTATCGGGGGGGCCCGTAGCGCTGAAGCTTTCTTT.

This clone has more than one count but fewer than ten. This sequence joins TRBV11-2 and TRBJ2-5; 10 bases match TRBD2. With V trimmed by 5 bases and J by 5 bases, 5 bases remained unmatched. From germline, CDR1 is SGHAT and CDR2 FQNNGV. The CDR3 has 14 residues. This CDR3 reads CASSAGAGGETQYF. The CDR3, as DNA: TGTGCCAGCAGCGCGGGAGCGGGGGGGGAGACCCAGTACTTC.